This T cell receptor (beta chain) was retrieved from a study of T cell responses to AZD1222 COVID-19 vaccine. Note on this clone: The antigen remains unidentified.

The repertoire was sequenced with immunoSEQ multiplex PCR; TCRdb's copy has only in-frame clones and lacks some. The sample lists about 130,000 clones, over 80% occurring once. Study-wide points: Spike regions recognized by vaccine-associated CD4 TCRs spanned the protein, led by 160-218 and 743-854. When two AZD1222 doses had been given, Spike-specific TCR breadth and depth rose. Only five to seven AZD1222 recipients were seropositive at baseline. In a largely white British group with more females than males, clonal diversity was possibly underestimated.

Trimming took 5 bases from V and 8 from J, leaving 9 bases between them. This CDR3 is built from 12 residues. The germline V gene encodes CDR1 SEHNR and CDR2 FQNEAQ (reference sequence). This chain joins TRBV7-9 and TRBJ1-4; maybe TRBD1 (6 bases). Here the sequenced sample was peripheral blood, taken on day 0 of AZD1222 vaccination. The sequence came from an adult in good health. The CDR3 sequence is CASSRGGEKLFF. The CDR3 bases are TGTGCCAGCAGCCGAGGGGGGGAAAAACTGTTTTTT.